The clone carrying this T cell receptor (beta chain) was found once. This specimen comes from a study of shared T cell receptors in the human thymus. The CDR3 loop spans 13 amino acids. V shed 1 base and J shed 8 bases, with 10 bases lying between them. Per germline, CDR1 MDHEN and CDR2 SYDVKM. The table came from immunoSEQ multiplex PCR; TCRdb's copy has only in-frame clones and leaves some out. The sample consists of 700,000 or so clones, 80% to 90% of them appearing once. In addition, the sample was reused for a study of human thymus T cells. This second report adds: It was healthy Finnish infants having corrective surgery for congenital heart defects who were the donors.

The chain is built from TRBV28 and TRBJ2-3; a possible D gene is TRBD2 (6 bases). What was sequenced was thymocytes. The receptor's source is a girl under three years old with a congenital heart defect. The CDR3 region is CASSLLGLITQYF. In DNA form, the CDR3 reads TGTGCCAGCAGTTTATTGGGACTCATTACGCAGTATTTT.